The 23 T cell receptor beta chains given below trace back to one sample, sequenced in a study of cytomegalovirus exposure and HLA in healthy donors. It was with 60 Vbeta and 13 Jbeta primers that the PCR ran. Data came from immunoSEQ multiplex PCR; TCRdb stores just in-frame clones and leaves some out. This sample has around 200,000 clones, with roughly four fifths found just once. Sequencing was carried out using PBMCs. The receptors originated from a woman in her late teens or twenties in good health and CMV-seronegative.

The chain joins TRBV7-7 to TRBJ2-5, with a possible D match to TRBD2 (6 bases). In germline, CDR1 is SSHAT, CDR2 FNYEAQ (reference sequence). The germline V and J ends were trimmed by 3 bases and 5 bases, with 13 bases remaining between them. The CDR3 spans 14 residues. As DNA, the CDR3 is TGTGCCAGCAGCTTGGGGGGAGTGAGGGAGACCCAGTACTTC. Its protein product is CASSLGGVRETQYF.

The V gene is TRBV6-5, the J gene TRBJ2-7; D is perhaps TRBD1 (6 bases). The CDR3 consists of 14 residues. V was trimmed by 5 bases and J by 3 bases, leaving 14 bases between them. CDR1 and CDR2 from the germline V gene are MNHEY and SVGAGI. The CDR3 DNA follows: TGTGCCAGCAGTCACGACAGGTTTATCTACGAGCAGTACTTC. Its protein product is CASSHDRFIYEQYF.

The J gene is TRBJ2-7, the V gene TRBV27; 7 bases are shared with TRBD2. The CDR3 totals 15 residues. Germline values: CDR1 MNHEY, CDR2 SMNVEV (reference sequence). Trimming at V came to 2 bases and at J to 4 bases, leaving 8 bases not matched to a gene. In DNA form, the CDR3 reads TGTGCCAGCAGTTTACCAGGGAACGGGGGGTACGAGCAGTACTTC. Translated, it gives CASSLPGNGGYEQYF.

In its sample, this clone was seen a few times. At the DNA level, this CDR3 is encoded by other sequences in the same sample as well. This chain links TRBV28 with TRBJ1-2; D remains unclear. This CDR3 is 11 amino acids long. The V and J ends lost 4 bases and 2 bases respectively, with 2 bases between them. From germline, CDR1 is MDHEN and CDR2 SYDVKM. CDR3 sequence: CASSSNYGYTF. In nucleotides, the CDR3 is TGTGCCAGCAGTTCGAACTATGGCTACACCTTC.

The V gene is TRBV6-5, the J gene TRBJ2-1; 11 nucleotides agree with TRBD2. Germline CDR1 reads MNHEY; CDR2 reads SVGAGI. This CDR3 has 15 residues. The V and J ends lost 7 bases and 7 bases, in that order; junction bases with no gene match: 9. CDR3 region: CASTLAGGPRNEQFF. The DNA for the CDR3 is TGTGCCAGCACCTTAGCGGGAGGGCCGAGGAATGAGCAGTTCTTC.

This clone has only one observation. V usage is TRBV5-6 and J usage is TRBJ2-7; D unresolved. Germline V lookup: CDR1 SGHDT, CDR2 YYEEEE. The CDR3 runs 14 residues. Trimming took off 4 bases at V and 2 bases at J, with 13 bases between the two ends. This chain's CDR3 is CASSSLTGPYEQYF. The DNA of the CDR3 is TGTGCCAGCAGCAGCCTTACTGGGCCCTACGAGCAGTACTTC.

The chain couples TRBV18 to TRBJ2-1, with D possibly matching TRBD2 (6 bases). The CDR3 is 15 amino acids. V dropped 1 base and J dropped 1 base, with 8 bases sitting between them. Germline-derived CDR1 and CDR2 are KGHSH and LQKENI. The DNA for the CDR3 is TGTGCCAGCTCACCACTTGGGGGGTCCTACAATGAGCAGTTCTTC. This codes for CASSPLGGSYNEQFF. The full variable domain, in which reference TRBV18 and TRBJ2-1 provide the parts outside the CDR3, is NAGVMQNPRHLVRRRGQEARLRCSPMKGHSHVYWYRQLPEEGLKFMVYLQKENIIDESGMPKERFSAEFPKEGPSILRIQQVVRGDSAAYFCASSPLGGSYNEQFFGPGTRLTVL.

The chain employs TRBV27 and TRBJ2-7; D is ambiguous. From germline, CDR1 is MNHEY and CDR2 SMNVEV (reference sequence). The CDR3 spans 13 residues. Trimming stripped 3 bases from V and 2 bases from J, with 8 bases between. The CDR3 protein is CASSFGTTYEQYF. Written as DNA, the CDR3 is TGTGCCAGCAGTTTCGGTACTACCTACGAGCAGTACTTC.

J is TRBJ2-3 and V is TRBV14; TRBD2 might be the D (7 bases). Trimming removed 1 base at V and 5 bases at J, with 16 bases between. The CDR3 sequence is 16 residues long. The germline V gene has CDR1 SGHDN and CDR2 FVKESK. CDR3 sequence reads: CASSQAIGGGLDTQYF. The CDR3 nucleotides read TGTGCCAGCAGCCAAGCGATTGGGGGGGGCCTAGATACGCAGTATTTT.

The rearrangement uses TRBV2 and TRBJ2-4; the match to TRBD1 covers 7 bases. The CDR3 length is 15 residues. Trimming at V came to 7 bases and at J to 2 bases, leaving 8 bases not matched to a gene. Germline CDR1 is SNHLY and CDR2 is FYNNEI. CDR3 in amino acids: CASTKGGATKNIQYF. The CDR3 coding sequence is TGTGCCAGCACCAAAGGGGGCGCAACCAAAAACATTCAGTACTTC.

This clone occurred a few times. This chain joins TRBV7-9 and TRBJ1-2; TRBD1 might be the D (5 bases). Trimming took 1 base from V and 2 from J, leaving 5 bases between them. CDR3 length equals 13 residues. CDR1 SEHNR and CDR2 FQNEAQ come from the germline V gene (reference sequence). CDR3 amino acids: CASSLEGNYGYTF. CDR3 in DNA: TGTGCCAGCAGCTTAGAGGGGAACTATGGCTACACCTTC.

The V gene is TRBV28, the J gene TRBJ2-4, with D uncertain. V gave up 6 bases and J gave up 1 base, with 13 bases separating them. Germline V gives CDR1 MDHEN, CDR2 SYDVKM. CDR3 length: 15 residues. In nucleotides, the CDR3 is TGTGCCAGCAGCCCTTCTCCCGCGGCCAAAAACATTCAGTACTTC. Its protein product is CASSPSPAAKNIQYF.

The chain combines TRBV25-1 with TRBJ2-3; 7 bases are a match to TRBD2. The junction had 4 bases not matched to a gene; V was cut back by 7 bases and J by 0 bases. CDR1 and CDR2 from the germline V gene are MGHDK and SYGVNS. The CDR3 totals 14 residues. CDR3 DNA: TGTGCCAGCACTAGCGGTTATAGCACAGATACGCAGTATTTT. As protein: CASTSGYSTDTQYF.

J is TRBJ2-2 and V is TRBV7-8; a possible D gene is TRBD2 (5 bases). This CDR3 contains 15 residues. Germline CDR1 and CDR2: SGHVS and FQNEAQ. V lost 0 bases and J 1 base, leaving 6 bases between the germline ends. The CDR3 sequence is CASSLAAGNTGELFF. CDR3 sequence (DNA): TGTGCCAGCAGCTTAGCTGCGGGGAACACCGGGGAGCTGTTTTTT. The entire variable domain, with the rest obtained from reference TRBV7-8 and TRBJ2-2, is as follows: GAGVSQSPRYKVAKRGQDVALRCDPISGHVSLFWYQQALGQGPEFLTYFQNEAQLDKSGLPSDRFFAERPEGSVSTLKIQRTQQEDSAVYLCASSLAAGNTGELFFGEGSRLTVL.

The chain employs TRBV7-9 and TRBJ2-3; the match to TRBD2 covers 8 bases. This CDR3 is built from 16 residues. Germline CDR1 reads SEHNR; CDR2 reads FQNEAQ (reference sequence). The junction had 9 bases not matched to a gene; V was cut back by 4 bases and J by 3 bases. CDR3 sequence: CASSSRSGSITDTQYF. CDR3 in DNA: TGTGCCAGCAGCTCCAGGAGCGGGAGTATTACAGATACGCAGTATTTT.

The gene calls are TRBV30 and TRBJ2-3, with 7 bases aligning to TRBD2. Germline assignment: CDR1 GTSNPN and CDR2 SVGIG (reference sequence). V shed 0 bases, J shed 3 bases, and the junction held 9 bases outside the gene matches. The CDR3 is 16 residues long. The CDR3 region is CAWSVRQRGYTDTQYF. CDR3 bases: TGTGCCTGGAGTGTACGACAGCGGGGATATACAGATACGCAGTATTTT.

The rearrangement links TRBV5-1 to TRBJ2-5, with a tentative D call TRBD1 (6 bases). V lost 3 bases and J lost 5, with 11 bases in between. This CDR3 region has 13 residues. CDR1 and CDR2 from the germline V gene are SGHRS and YFSETQ. The CDR3 protein is CASSSNRDETQYF. The DNA of the CDR3 is TGCGCCAGCAGCTCCAACAGGGACGAGACCCAGTACTTC.

J is TRBJ1-1 and V is TRBV5-4, with a possible D match to TRBD1 (6 bases). The CDR3 is 16 amino acids. The germline V gene has CDR1 SGHNT and CDR2 YYREEE (reference sequence). V gave up 0 bases and J gave up 5 bases, with 17 bases separating them. CDR3 protein: CASSLGLGGAGTEAFF. CDR3 bases: TGTGCCAGCAGCTTGGGACTAGGGGGGGCGGGTACTGAAGCTTTCTTT.

A word on this clone: Other DNA variants within this sample encode the same CDR3. The V gene is TRBV6-5, the J gene TRBJ1-2; no firm D call. The CDR3 contains 13 residues. V lost 0 bases and J 4 bases, leaving 6 bases between the germline ends. CDR1 and CDR2 from the germline V gene are MNHEY and SVGAGI. The CDR3 is CASSYSTGYGYTF. CDR3 nucleotide sequence: TGTGCCAGCAGTTACTCGACGGGCTATGGCTACACCTTC.

V is TRBV19 and J is TRBJ2-3; TRBD2 aligns across 9 bases. J lost 2 bases, V lost 8 bases, and 14 bases had no gene match. The CDR3 has 17 amino acids. Germline CDR1 LNHDA, CDR2 SQIVND (reference sequence). The CDR3 is CASCDNTSGRYTDTQYF. Here the CDR3 DNA reads TGTGCCAGTTGCGATAATACTAGCGGGCGGTACACAGATACGCAGTATTTT.

The chain links TRBV6-5 to TRBJ2-1; the D gene is possibly TRBD1 (5 bases). The CDR3 extends over 16 amino acids. Looked up from germline, CDR1 is MNHEY and CDR2 is SVGAGI. V was cut by 2 bases and J by 10 bases, with 21 bases left in between. The CDR3: CASSYLTRAGKREQFF. In DNA form, the CDR3 reads TGTGCCAGCAGTTACCTCACCCGCGCAGGGAAAAGGGAGCAGTTCTTC.

In its sample, this clone was seen once. V usage is TRBV30 and J usage is TRBJ2-7, with a weak D call TRBD1 (5 bases). In germline, CDR1 is GTSNPN, CDR2 SVGIG (reference sequence). The CDR3 consists of 14 residues. With 2 bases removed from V and 2 bases from J, the gap between germline ends came to 13 bases. CDR3 sequence reads: CAWSPMGPTYEQYF. In DNA form, the CDR3 reads TGTGCCTGGAGTCCGATGGGGCCTACCTACGAGCAGTACTTC.

The chain is built from TRBV4-2 and TRBJ2-5, with 12 bases matching TRBD2. V was clipped by 0 bases and J by 5 bases; unmatched bases: 4. Germline CDR1 and CDR2: LGHNA and YNFKEQ. The CDR3 totals 16 residues. The CDR3 spells CASSQDLAGGSETQYF. In DNA form, the CDR3 reads TGTGCCAGCAGCCAAGATCTAGCGGGGGGGAGCGAGACCCAGTACTTC.